A selection of T cell receptor beta chains follows, all from one sample in a study of blood T cell repertoires in COVID-19. The method was immunoSEQ multiplex PCR; TCRdb's version includes in-frame clones alone and lacks a portion of them. Here the sample spans a few hundred thousand clones, 85% to 90% being singletons. Sequencing was performed on PBMCs or T cells enriched from blood (not recorded which). These receptors originate from a woman in her twenties or thirties who had recovered from COVID-19. Both conserved end residues are part of each CDR3. D genes are given only for firm matches. Some rows have no size entry. The others give once, few or many, or a class for an expanded clone.

>TRBJ1-1|TRBV5-8|.|TRBD1
TGTGCCAGCAGCTTACAACAGGGGGCGGGAGGCACTGAAGCTTTCTTT
CASSLQQGAGGTEAFF
>TRBJ1-1|TRBV6-1|.|TRBD1
TGTGCCAGCAGTGAAGGCAAGGGGGCCGGTGAAGCTTTCTTT
CASSEGKGAGEAFF
>TRBJ2-2|TRBV7-2|.|TRBD1
TGTGCCAGCAGCTTAGCCCCTCCCGGGACAGCAGTAGCGAACACCGGGGAGCTGTTTTTT
CASSLAPPGTAVANTGELFF
>TRBJ2-7|TRBV19|.|.
TGTGCCAGTAGTCCACAGGGGACTTACGAGCAGTACTTC
CASSPQGTYEQYF
>TRBJ2-3|TRBV12-3/TRBV12-4|.|.
TGTGCCAGCAGTTCCTCAGATACGCAGTATTTT
CASSSSDTQYF
>TRBJ1-6|TRBV10-3|.|.
TGTGCCATCAGCCGACAGGAAAACAATTCACCCCTCCACTTT
CAISRQENNSPLHF
>TRBJ1-2|TRBV11-2|.|.
TGTGCCAGCACCCCTTCGGGGGAGGAGTATGGCTACACCTTC
CASTPSGEEYGYTF
>TRBJ1-5|TRBV30|.|TRBD1
TGTGCCTGGACGGGACAGGGCGTAGAGGGTGGACAGCCCCAGCATTTT
CAWTGQGVEGGQPQHF
>TRBJ2-4|TRBV4-1|.|TRBD2
TGCGCCAGCAGCCAAGTAGAACTAGCGGGAGCATATGTCAAAAACATTCAGTACTTC
CASSQVELAGAYVKNIQYF
>TRBJ1-2|TRBV6-5|once|TRBD1
TGTGCCAGCAGTTACGGCCAGGGGGCAGGACGTGGCTACACCTTC
CASSYGQGAGRGYTF
>TRBJ2-2|TRBV4-2|many|.
TGTGCCAGCAGCCGCCACCCATGGACATCCCCGAAAAGCACCGGGGAGCTGTTTTTT
CASSRHPWTSPKSTGELFF
>TRBJ2-1|TRBV4-2|.|TRBD2
TGTGCCAGCAGCCAAGAGCCTAGCGGGAGCTCCTACAATGAGCAGTTCTTC
CASSQEPSGSSYNEQFF
>TRBJ1-1|TRBV12-5|.|TRBD1
TGTGCTAGTGGTTCTATGATACAGGGGACTGAAGCTTTCTTT
CASGSMIQGTEAFF
>TRBJ1-2|TRBV3-1/TRBV3-2|few|TRBD1
TGTGCCAGCAGCCAAGAGCAGGGGGCGCTTTTTGGCTACACCTTC
CASSQEQGALFGYTF
>TRBJ2-1|TRBV20-1|once|TRBD2
TGCAGTGCTAGTACCGCGGCGGGAGTCGTCTATGAGCAGTTCTTC
CSASTAAGVVYEQFF
>TRBJ2-1|TRBV10-2|.|TRBD2
TGCGCCAGCAGTGCTCGGATCGCAGCGGGAGGCTACAATGAGCAGTTCTTC
CASSARIAAGGYNEQFF
>TRBJ2-7|TRBV10-3|.|TRBD2
TGTGCCATCAGCCCGGGCCATTATACTAGCGGTCGGTCCTACGAGCAGTACTTC
CAISPGHYTSGRSYEQYF
>TRBJ2-1|TRBV18|.|.
TGTGCCAGCTCACCTGCAGGGTTCTACAATGAGCAGTTCTTC
CASSPAGFYNEQFF
>TRBJ1-2|TRBV30|once|.
TGTGCCTGGAGTGTGACAGAAGCAGGTGGCTACACCTTC
CAWSVTEAGGYTF
>TRBJ2-3|TRBV5-1|.|TRBD1
TGCGCCAGCCGCAGGGGGCGGACAGATACGCAGTATTTT
CASRRGRTDTQYF
>TRBJ2-3|TRBV11-3|.|TRBD2
TGTGCCAGCAGCTTAGGAGGGAGGGAGCCTGGCGGCACAGATACGCAGTATTTT
CASSLGGREPGGTDTQYF
>TRBJ1-1|TRBV29-1|.|.
TGCAGCGTGACTGTTGCGGGGGCCGGGACTGAAGCTTTCTTT
CSVTVAGAGTEAFF
>TRBJ1-3|TRBV5-1|few|.
TGCGCCAGCAGCTTCACTTCAGGAAACACCATATATTTT
CASSFTSGNTIYF
>TRBJ2-2|TRBV5-8|.|TRBD1
TGTGCCAGCAGCCCCGGAGAGGGACAGGGGAACACCGGGGAGCTGTTTTTT
CASSPGEGQGNTGELFF
>TRBJ1-3|TRBV6-5|.|.
TGTGCCAGCAGTTACGGGCCGTCTGGAAACACCATATATTTT
CASSYGPSGNTIYF
>TRBJ1-1|TRBV7-3|.|TRBD1
TGTGCCAGCAGCACCGGGACAGGGGGGACTGAAGCTTTCTTT
CASSTGTGGTEAFF
>TRBJ2-1|TRBV19|.|TRBD1
TGTGCCAGTAGTATTGGCCCGGGACAGGGGGACCACAATGAGCAGTTCTTC
CASSIGPGQGDHNEQFF
>TRBJ1-6|TRBV7-6|.|TRBD1
TGTGCCAGCAGCTTAATTCCGGGCCGTCCGGGACAGGGGGGTTCACCCCTCCACTTT
CASSLIPGRPGQGGSPLHF
>TRBJ1-3|TRBV5-1|.|TRBD1
TGCGCCAGCAGCTCACAGGGGGAGAGAAACACCATATATTTT
CASSSQGERNTIYF
>TRBJ2-7|TRBV18|.|.
TGTGCCAGCTCACCCGGGTCGACAGGAGCTACCTACGAGCAGTACTTC
CASSPGSTGATYEQYF
>TRBJ2-7|TRBV6-2/TRBV6-3|.|.
TGTGCCAGCAGTTACTCGTACAGGGAGGGGTACGAGCAGTACTTC
CASSYSYREGYEQYF
>TRBJ1-1|TRBV14|.|TRBD1
TGTGCCAGCAGCCCCTGGGACAGCCACACTGAAGCTTTCTTT
CASSPWDSHTEAFF
>TRBJ2-7|TRBV13|.|.
TGTGCCAGCAGCTCCCGCCGGGTAGCGTTGAGCTCCTACGAGCAGTACTTC
CASSSRRVALSSYEQYF
>TRBJ2-7|TRBV6-1|.|.
TGTGCCAGCAGTGAACCCCCGTCGGGAGAGCAGTACTTC
CASSEPPSGEQYF
>TRBJ2-3|TRBV3-1/TRBV3-2|.|TRBD2
TGTGCCAGCAGCCCCCGACTAGCGGGAGGGCCAGGTACGCAGTATTTT
CASSPRLAGGPGTQYF
>TRBJ1-1|TRBV5-1|.|.
TGCGCCAGCAGCTTGACGACAGTTAACACTGAAGCTTTCTTT
CASSLTTVNTEAFF
>TRBJ1-1|TRBV28|.|.
TGTGCCAGCAGGCCAGGGGCCGGAATGGCTGAAGCTTTCTTT
CASRPGAGMAEAFF